The next 11 T cell receptor beta chains were all read from a single sample in a study of T cells in Graves' hyperthyroidism and ophthalmopathy. RNA transcripts were the template for amplifying TCR beta CDR3 regions. Using the HTBI primer set, a first-round RT-PCR was run on the TCR CDR3. One entry per CDR3 protein results from TCRdb running MiXCR on the multiplex PCR reads. The table lists around 250,000 distinct CDR3 sequences, over 20% of them singletons, with 35% to 40% in the top ten. The specimen sequenced was blood. These receptors were collected from a woman in her 40s with Graves' ophthalmopathy.

This clonotype was counted ten times or more. This chain links TRBV7-9 with TRBJ2-7, with D uncertain. There are 14 residues in the CDR3. V shed 1 base and J shed 6 bases, with 13 bases lying between them. Germline lookup yields CDR1 SEHNR and CDR2 FQNEAQ (reference sequence). Here the CDR3 DNA reads TGTGCCAGCAGCTTAGTTTACGGATCGTCCGAGCAGTACTTC. Translated, it gives CASSLVYGSSEQYF.

This clonotype appeared many times. A read error may be the cause here, since a much bigger clone is one base away. This chain links TRBV6-1 with TRBJ1-1; D is ambiguous. Germline values: CDR1 MNHNS, CDR2 SASEGT. CDR3 length: 13 amino acids. V was cut by 5 bases and J by 11 bases, with 18 bases left in between. CDR3 loop: CASSPRERTPAFF. The CDR3, as DNA: TGTGCCAGCAGTCCCCGGGAAAGGACCCCTGCTTTCTTT.

This clonotype was seen many times. The chain recombines TRBV6-1 with TRBJ1-1, with no clear D. Germline assignment: CDR1 MNHNS and CDR2 SASEGT. CDR3 length: 12 amino acids. The V end lost 7 bases, the J end lost 1 base, and 7 bases lay between the germline ends. The DNA for the CDR3 is TGTGCCAGCAAAGACACGAACACTGAAGCTTTCTTT. This sequence encodes CASKDTNTEAFF.

This clonotype was seen at least ten times. This chain joins TRBV27 and TRBJ1-2; no clear D gene. V shed 2 bases and J shed 7 bases, with 14 bases lying between them. This CDR3 is built from 14 residues. Germline V gene lookup returns CDR1 MNHEY and CDR2 SMNVEV (reference sequence). The DNA for the CDR3 is TGTGCCAGCAGTTTAGAGGCTGACTCCGTTGGCTACACCTTC. Amino acids: CASSLEADSVGYTF.

The genes are TRBV7-3 and TRBJ2-5; 8 bases line up with TRBD2. With 3 bases clipped from V and 9 bases from J, the junction kept 9 bases outside the gene matches. The CDR3 consists of 14 residues. Germline CDR1 reads SGHTA; CDR2 reads FQGTGA. The CDR3 coding sequence is TGTGCCAGCAGCTTGGATGATAGCGGGGCTCCCCAGTACTTC. Protein sequence: CASSLDDSGAPQYF.

This clonotype occurred many times. The chain employs TRBV6-2 or TRBV6-3 and TRBJ2-7; 8 bases line up with TRBD2. Trimming at V came to 7 bases and at J to 6 bases, leaving 17 bases not matched to a gene. The CDR3 contains 16 residues. CDR1 is MNHEY, CDR2 SVGEGT, per germline. CDR3 protein: CASTRSGINPGGEQYF. Written as DNA, the CDR3 is TGTGCCAGCACCCGTAGCGGGATTAACCCGGGAGGCGAGCAGTACTTC.

This clonotype was recorded at least ten times. V is TRBV28 and J is TRBJ2-7, with 9 bases matching TRBD1. CDR3 length equals 11 residues. Germline V gene sequence: CDR1 MDHEN, CDR2 SYDVKM. For the CDR3, the DNA is TGTGGGGCGGGACAGGGCTACGAGCAGTACTTC. Its protein product is CGAGQGYEQYF.

This clonotype was detected many times. J is TRBJ1-1 and V is TRBV7-2; D is perhaps TRBD1 (5 bases). V was pared by 4 bases and J by 4 bases, with 13 bases between. The CDR3 has 14 amino acids. CDR1 and CDR2 (germline): SGHTA, FQGNSA. CDR3 coding DNA: TGTGCCAGCAGCTCCGACGGGGGAAGCACTGAAGCTTTCTTT. This translates into CASSSDGGSTEAFF.

This clonotype was counted at least ten times. V gene TRBV11-2 combines with J gene TRBJ2-5; 11 bases line up with TRBD2. CDR3 size: 17 residues. The J segment lost 2 bases and the V segment lost 5 bases, leaving 10 bases of the junction unmatched. Germline V lookup: CDR1 SGHAT, CDR2 FQNNGV. The CDR3 coding sequence is TGTGCCAGCAGCCCTACCGGGACTAGCGGTCCACAAGAGACCCAGTACTTC. Its protein is CASSPTGTSGPQETQYF. Based on the CDR3 plus reference TRBV11-2 and TRBJ2-5, the full variable domain is EAGVAQSPRYKIIEKRQSVAFWCNPISGHATLYWYQQILGQGPKLLIQFQNNGVVDDSQLPKDRFSAERLKGVDSTLKIQPAKLEDSAVYLCASSPTGTSGPQETQYFGPGTRLLVL.

At least ten counts were recorded for this clonotype. The CDR3: CASSLRGTYEQYF. CDR3 coding DNA: TGTGCCAGCAGTTTGAGGGGTACCTACGAGCAGTACTTC. The V and J genes are TRBV28 and TRBJ2-7; D might be TRBD1 or TRBD2, each matching 5 bases. This CDR3 has 13 amino acids. The V end lost 3 bases, the J end lost 2 bases, and 8 bases lay between the germline ends. The germline V gene has CDR1 MDHEN and CDR2 SYDVKM.

The chain uses TRBV20-1 and TRBJ1-1; D call uncertain. Trimming cost V 3 bases and J 3 bases, with 8 bases left between them. The CDR3 is made up of 12 amino acids. Germline V lookup: CDR1 DFQATT, CDR2 SNEGSKA (reference sequence). The CDR3 here is CSASKWDTEAFF. CDR3 coding DNA: TGCAGTGCTAGTAAGTGGGACACTGAAGCTTTCTTT.